These T cell receptor beta chains were read from a single sample in a study of T cell responses to AZD1222 COVID-19 vaccine. The method was immunoSEQ multiplex PCR; TCRdb's version includes in-frame clones alone and lacks a portion of them. Among roughly 120,000 clones listed, roughly 92% were seen once. Sequenced here: peripheral blood, sampled 28 days after the second AZD1222 dose. The receptor set was obtained from an adult who received the AZD1222 COVID-19 vaccine. Each CDR3 is given with its conserved first and last residue. Fields, in order: CDR3 DNA, CDR3 protein, V gene, D gene, clone size, J gene. The D gene is left open where the match is weak. Clone size is given for some rows only: seen once, a few or many times, or a class if the clone is expanded.

TGTGCCAGCAGCTTATTTGGCCCCCCATTTTGGGGCTACACCTTC CASSLFGPPFWGYTF TRBV7-8 NA NA TRBJ1-2
TGTGCCGTTCGATGGACAGGGACGAAGGTAAGAAACACCATATATTTT CAVRWTGTKVRNTIYF TRBV24-1 TRBD1 NA TRBJ1-3
TGTGCCAGCAGTTACAGCGCGGCGGGGGGCCTATACAATGAGCAGTTCTTC CASSYSAAGGLYNEQFF TRBV6-2/TRBV6-3 TRBD2 NA TRBJ2-1
TGTGCCAGCAGCCGAGACCTTGGACAGACCCAGTACTTC CASSRDLGQTQYF TRBV14 NA NA TRBJ2-5
TGTGCCAGTAGAACAGGGGCTTTAAACTATGGCTACACCTTC CASRTGALNYGYTF TRBV2 TRBD1 NA TRBJ1-2
TGTGCCTGGAGTCTCCCCCCGGGGTCCGGGAGCAATCAGCCCCAGCATTTT CAWSLPPGSGSNQPQHF TRBV30 NA NA TRBJ1-5
TGTGCCAGCAGGCAGGGGGAGGAGAGTGAAAAACTGTTTTTT CASRQGEESEKLFF TRBV25-1 TRBD1 NA TRBJ1-4
TGCGCCAGCAGCCAAGGGGGGGTCTCCTACAATGAGCAGTTCTTC CASSQGGVSYNEQFF TRBV4-3 NA NA TRBJ2-1
TGCGCCAGCAGCGTCGACAGGGGCTACGAGCAGTACTTC CASSVDRGYEQYF TRBV4-1 TRBD1 NA TRBJ2-7
TGTGCCAGCAGCTTAGTGACAGCTAACTATGGCTACACCTTC CASSLVTANYGYTF TRBV7-2 NA NA TRBJ1-2
TGCGCCAGCAGCCAAGATCCTGTGGCTAGCGTTGAGCAGTTCTTC CASSQDPVASVEQFF TRBV4-3 NA NA TRBJ2-1
TGTGCCAGCAGCGCGGAGGTGGGCCCACAAGAGACCCAGTACTTC CASSAEVGPQETQYF TRBV2 NA NA TRBJ2-5
TGTGCCAGCAGCTTAGGCCCGGGACAGGGGTTGCCCCAGCATTTT CASSLGPGQGLPQHF TRBV7-2 TRBD1 NA TRBJ1-5
TGTGCCAGCAGCTTATACCCCGGTGGTGGAAACACCATATATTTT CASSLYPGGGNTIYF TRBV5-6 NA NA TRBJ1-3
TGTGCCAGCACCTTCCTAGGACAGGGAACAGATACGCAGTATTTT CASTFLGQGTDTQYF TRBV11-2 TRBD1 NA TRBJ2-3
TGTGCCAGCAGCTGGGGCGCGGGACTAGCTCGCAATGAGCAGTTCTTC CASSWGAGLARNEQFF TRBV5-4 TRBD2 NA TRBJ2-1
TGCGCCAGCTCGGACAGGGGAAGTGAAAAACTGTTTTTT CASSDRGSEKLFF TRBV4-3 TRBD1 NA TRBJ1-4
TGTGCCAGCAGTTTGTGGGTTTCGGGAAGCAATCAGCCCCAGCATTTT CASSLWVSGSNQPQHF TRBV28 NA NA TRBJ1-5
TGTGCCAGCAGTTACTCAGGGGGCTTTCAGCCCCAGCATTTT CASSYSGGFQPQHF TRBV6-2/TRBV6-3 TRBD1 NA TRBJ1-5
TGTGCCAGCAGTTCCGGGACAGGTGAATACTATGGCTACACCTTC CASSSGTGEYYGYTF TRBV5-4 TRBD1 NA TRBJ1-2
TGTGCCAGCACTCAGGCGTCCTACGAGCAGTACTTC CASTQASYEQYF TRBV28 NA NA TRBJ2-7
TGTGCCAGTAGTCCGGACAGGGCGAAGACCCAGTACTTC CASSPDRAKTQYF TRBV19 TRBD1 NA TRBJ2-5
TGCGCCAGCAGTGGTGATAGCGGGGGGCCCTACGAGCAGTACTTC CASSGDSGGPYEQYF TRBV10-2 TRBD2 NA TRBJ2-7
TGTGCCACCGCGGGACAGGGGTTTACTGGCTACACCTTC CATAGQGFTGYTF TRBV2 TRBD1 NA TRBJ1-2
TGTGCCAGCAGCCTCGGGACTAGCGGCAATGAGCAGTTCTTC CASSLGTSGNEQFF TRBV9 TRBD2 once TRBJ2-1
TGCAGCGTTGAGGCTGGCGAAAATGAGCAGTTCTTC CSVEAGENEQFF TRBV29-1 NA NA TRBJ2-1
TGTGCCAGAAGCTGTATACAGGGGGGCACAAATCAGCCCCAGCATTTT CARSCIQGGTNQPQHF TRBV5-3 TRBD1 NA TRBJ1-5
TGTGCCAGCAGTCCTCAATCCTCGGGCAGGCAGCTGTTGGCCAAAAACATTCAGTACTTC CASSPQSSGRQLLAKNIQYF TRBV28 NA once TRBJ2-4
TGTGCCATCAGTGAGTCGGTTCAAGAGACCCAGTACTTC CAISESVQETQYF TRBV10-3 NA NA TRBJ2-5